A single sample gave rise to the 20 T cell receptor beta chains below, sequenced in a study of cytomegalovirus exposure and HLA in healthy donors. Sequencing used immunoSEQ multiplex PCR; TCRdb keeps in-frame clones, though not all of them. The sample lists 100,000 to 120,000 clones; 85% to 90% were seen once. The sequenced sample consisted of PBMCs. The receptors were sampled from a woman aged 25 to 39 in good health and CMV-seropositive.

The sample holds one count of this clone. The chain recombines TRBV7-9 with TRBJ1-2; D perhaps matches TRBD1 (6 bases). Per germline, CDR1 SEHNR and CDR2 FQNEAQ (reference sequence). This CDR3 is 15 amino acids long. The germline V and J ends were trimmed by 3 bases and 4 bases, with 15 bases remaining between them. The CDR3 DNA follows: TGTGCCAGCAGCTTCCTACAGGGCTCGTCCTATGGCTACACCTTC. It yields the protein CASSFLQGSSYGYTF.

The V gene is TRBV5-6, the J gene TRBJ1-2, with a possible D match to TRBD1 (5 bases). The CDR3 totals 13 residues. V was clipped by 4 bases and J by 12 bases, with 19 bases between them. Germline V lookup: CDR1 SGHDT, CDR2 YYEEEE. CDR3 nucleotides: TGTGCCAGCAGCCCGATAGGGGATCCCATGGACACCTTC. It translates to CASSPIGDPMDTF.

The J gene is TRBJ2-5, the V gene TRBV5-1; the match to TRBD2 covers 12 bases. Germline V gene sequence: CDR1 SGHRS, CDR2 YFSETQ. With V trimmed by 4 bases and J by 1 base, 8 bases remained unmatched. This CDR3 contains 17 residues. CDR3 bases: TGCGCCAGCAGCCCCCTGACTAGCGGGGGCCTCCAAGAGACCCAGTACTTC. Translation: CASSPLTSGGLQETQYF.

The CDR3 protein is CASSALGQGAHNEQFF. The CDR3 nucleotides are TGCGCCAGCAGCGCGCTGGGGCAGGGGGCCCACAATGAGCAGTTCTTC. The rearrangement joins TRBV5-1 to TRBJ2-1; 8 nucleotides line up with TRBD1. The CDR3 extends over 16 amino acids. The trim removed 4 bases at V and 5 bases at J, leaving 11 bases unmatched. The V gene's germline CDR1 is SGHRS and CDR2 YFSETQ.

The CDR3 loop reads CASSEQGTNSPLHF. The CDR3 nucleotides read TGTGCCAGCAGTGAGCAGGGTACTAATTCACCCCTCCACTTT. This chain uses TRBV2 with TRBJ1-6, with TRBD1 as a possible D gene (5 bases). V lost 3 bases and J lost 6, with 9 bases in between. The V gene's germline CDR1 is SNHLY and CDR2 FYNNEI. The length of the CDR3 is 14 residues.

The count of this clone is one. The V gene is TRBV18, the J gene TRBJ2-7; 7 bases agree with TRBD1. The CDR3 has 14 residues. V lost 3 bases and J lost 5; bases outside the gene matches: 7. CDR1 and CDR2 (germline): KGHSH, LQKENI. The CDR3 DNA reads TGTGCCAGCTCACCCGAGATACAGGGGAACGAGCAGTACTTC. Its protein product is CASSPEIQGNEQYF.

The rearrangement joins TRBV15 to TRBJ2-7, with 9 positions matching TRBD2. CDR1 and CDR2 (germline): LNHNV, YYDKDF (reference sequence). The CDR3 sequence is 15 residues long. After removal of 4 bases from V and 4 bases from J, the junction contained 8 bases not matched to a gene. For the CDR3, the DNA is TGTGCCACCAGCAACCTGGCGGGAGGGCCTTACGAGCAGTACTTC. This sequence encodes CATSNLAGGPYEQYF. The whole variable domain, filled in from reference TRBV15 and TRBJ2-7, reads DAMVIQNPRYQVTQFGKPVTLSCSQTLNHNVMYWYQQKSSQAPKLLFHYYDKDFNNEADTPDNFQSRRPNTSFCFLDIRSPGLGDTAMYLCATSNLAGGPYEQYFGPGTRLTVT.

V usage is TRBV5-6 and J usage is TRBJ2-2; D is perhaps TRBD2 (6 bases). V lost 3 bases, J lost 3 bases, and 15 bases lay in between. Germline V gives CDR1 SGHDT, CDR2 YYEEEE. This CDR3 has 16 amino acids. The chain's CDR3 is CASSSWMEGYTGELFF. The CDR3 DNA sequence: TGTGCCAGCAGCTCCTGGATGGAGGGATACACCGGGGAGCTGTTTTTT.

The chain combines TRBV7-6 with TRBJ2-2; 7 positions match TRBD1. Trimming at V came to 1 base and at J to 4 bases, leaving 3 bases not matched to a gene. The CDR3 consists of 15 residues. Germline lookup yields CDR1 SGHVS and CDR2 FNYEAQ. For the CDR3, the DNA is TGTGCCAGCAGCTTAGGGGACAGCCCCACCGGGGAGCTGTTTTTT. It specifies CASSLGDSPTGELFF.

This sequence joins TRBV6-1 and TRBJ2-7, with 8 bases matching TRBD1. V lost 4 bases to trimming and J lost 2 bases; unmatched junction nucleotides: 1. Germline values: CDR1 MNHNS, CDR2 SASEGT. The CDR3 sequence is 13 residues long. The CDR3 loop is CASSVDRAYEQYF. The CDR3 DNA sequence: TGTGCCAGCAGTGTGGACAGGGCCTACGAGCAGTACTTC.

The CDR3 nucleotides read TGTGCCAGCAGGGGACTAGCGGGTGACACAGATACGCAGTATTTT. As protein: CASRGLAGDTDTQYF. The chain is built from TRBV2 and TRBJ2-3; TRBD2 matches 12 bases. The CDR3 consists of 15 residues. V trimming: 6 bases; J trimming: 2 bases; junction bases outside the gene matches: 3. Germline V gives CDR1 SNHLY, CDR2 FYNNEI.

The chain recombines TRBV11-2 with TRBJ1-1; D is uncertain. This CDR3 contains 13 residues. V lost 5 bases and J 1 base, leaving 8 bases between the germline ends. Germline CDR1 and CDR2: SGHAT and FQNNGV. CDR3 DNA sequence: TGTGCCAGCAGCCCCACAGCGAACACTGAAGCTTTCTTT. It specifies CASSPTANTEAFF.

This chain connects TRBV6-1 to TRBJ2-3; perhaps TRBD2 as D (6 bases). The V and J ends lost 9 bases and 3 bases respectively, with 16 bases between them. The V gene's germline CDR1 is MNHNS and CDR2 SASEGT. This CDR3 comprises 14 residues. The CDR3 DNA reads TGTGCCAGTACCGAACTAGCCGAAACAGATACGCAGTATTTT. As protein: CASTELAETDTQYF.

The chain couples TRBV4-3 to TRBJ1-2; D possibly corresponds to TRBD1 (6 bases). Trimming took 0 bases from V and 4 from J, leaving 6 bases between them. CDR1 is LGHNA and CDR2 is YSLEER in the germline V gene. The CDR3 extends over 13 amino acids. The CDR3 protein is CASSQDRGYGYTF. CDR3 DNA sequence: TGCGCCAGCAGCCAAGACAGGGGCTATGGCTACACCTTC.

The chain carries TRBV5-5 and TRBJ2-2; 9 nucleotides align to TRBD1. Trimming took 6 bases from V and 5 from J; bases not matched to a gene: 11. Germline V lookup: CDR1 SGHKS, CDR2 YYEKEE (reference sequence). CDR3 size: 16 residues. The CDR3 coding sequence is TGTGCCAGCACCAAGTTCCCGGGACAGGGAACCGGGGAGCTGTTTTTT. This sequence encodes CASTKFPGQGTGELFF. Looking up the rest from reference TRBV5-5 and TRBJ2-2 gives the full variable domain: DAGVTQSPTHLIKTRGQQVTLRCSPISGHKSVSWYQQVLGQGPQFIFQYYEKEERGRGNFPDRFSARQFPNYSSELNVNALLLGDSALYLCASTKFPGQGTGELFFGEGSRLTVL.

This chain links TRBV28 with TRBJ2-7; 8 bases are shared with TRBD2. Germline CDR1 reads MDHEN; CDR2 reads SYDVKM. Losses at the gene ends were 3 bases for V and 1 base for J; bases not matched to a gene: 5. This CDR3 has 15 amino acids. The CDR3 DNA reads TGTGCCAGCAGTTTTCAGACTAGCGCTTCCTACGAGCAGTACTTC. Protein: CASSFQTSASYEQYF. The variable domain in full, with the rest retrieved from reference TRBV28 and TRBJ2-7, is DVKVTQSSRYLVKRTGEKVFLECVQDMDHENMFWYRQDPGLGLRLIYFSYDVKMKEKGDIPEGYSVSREKKERFSLILESASTNQTSMYLCASSFQTSASYEQYFGPGTRLTVT.

The chain uses TRBV27 and TRBJ2-7; the match to TRBD2 covers 9 bases. After removal of 5 bases from V and 3 bases from J, the junction contained 8 bases not matched to a gene. Germline values: CDR1 MNHEY, CDR2 SMNVEV (reference sequence). CDR3 size: 15 residues. The CDR3 region is CASSRTAGGGYEQYF. The CDR3 DNA is TGTGCCAGCAGTAGGACAGCGGGAGGTGGCTACGAGCAGTACTTC.

This clone was seen once. The rearrangement uses TRBV30 and TRBJ1-3; no definite D call. The V gene's germline CDR1 is GTSNPN and CDR2 SVGIG (reference sequence). Trimming pared 4 bases from V and 7 bases from J, leaving 11 bases between. This CDR3 spans 12 amino acids. CDR3 coding DNA: TGTGCCTGGAACACAGCTCCTAACACCATATATTTT. This gives the protein CAWNTAPNTIYF.

V and J are TRBV27 and TRBJ1-2; weak D call: TRBD1 (6 bases). V gave up 3 bases and J gave up 0 bases, with 8 bases separating them. The CDR3 totals 14 residues. The germline V gene encodes CDR1 MNHEY and CDR2 SMNVEV (reference sequence). This CDR3 reads CASSLKGANYGYTF. As DNA, the CDR3 is TGTGCCAGCAGTTTGAAGGGGGCTAACTATGGCTACACCTTC.

J is TRBJ1-5 and V is TRBV7-6, with 12 positions matching TRBD1. The germline gives CDR1 SGHVS, CDR2 FNYEAQ. This CDR3 region has 15 residues. V lost 5 bases, J lost 6 bases, and 5 bases stayed unmatched. CDR3 nucleotide sequence: TGTGCCAGCAGCCGGGGACAGGGGGCGGGTCAGCCCCAGCATTTT. Protein: CASSRGQGAGQPQHF. Supplemented by reference TRBV7-6 and TRBJ1-5, the full variable domain reads GAGVSQSPRYKVTKRGQDVALRCDPISGHVSLYWYRQALGQGPEFLTYFNYEAQQDKSGLPNDRFSAERPEGSISTLTIQRTEQRDSAMYRCASSRGQGAGQPQHFGDGTRLSIL.